This T cell receptor (beta chain) was sequenced in a study of blood T cell repertoires in COVID-19. The CDR3 has 15 amino acids. V shed 4 bases, J shed 3 bases, and the junction held 7 bases outside the gene matches. In germline, CDR1 is LNHDA, CDR2 SQIVND (reference sequence). Original processing notes: Researchers report that nucleated cell counts were estimated from reference gene primer amplification. Sequencing was performed with immunoSEQ multiplex PCR; in TCRdb, only in-frame clones are kept and a portion is missing. From that table come the V and J calls and clone size; the DNA was used to work out D and trimming. The sample has about 140,000 clones, around four fifths seen once; the top ten hold around 6.2%. There are many counts of this clone.

Sequencing was carried out using PBMCs or T cells enriched from blood (not recorded which). The V call is TRBV19, the J call TRBJ2-3; 7 bases agree with TRBD1. The TCR was taken from a woman in her 40s who had recovered from COVID-19. The CDR3 nucleotides read TGTGCCAGTAGTACCTTAGGACAGGTAACAGATACGCAGTATTTT. This translates into CASSTLGQVTDTQYF.